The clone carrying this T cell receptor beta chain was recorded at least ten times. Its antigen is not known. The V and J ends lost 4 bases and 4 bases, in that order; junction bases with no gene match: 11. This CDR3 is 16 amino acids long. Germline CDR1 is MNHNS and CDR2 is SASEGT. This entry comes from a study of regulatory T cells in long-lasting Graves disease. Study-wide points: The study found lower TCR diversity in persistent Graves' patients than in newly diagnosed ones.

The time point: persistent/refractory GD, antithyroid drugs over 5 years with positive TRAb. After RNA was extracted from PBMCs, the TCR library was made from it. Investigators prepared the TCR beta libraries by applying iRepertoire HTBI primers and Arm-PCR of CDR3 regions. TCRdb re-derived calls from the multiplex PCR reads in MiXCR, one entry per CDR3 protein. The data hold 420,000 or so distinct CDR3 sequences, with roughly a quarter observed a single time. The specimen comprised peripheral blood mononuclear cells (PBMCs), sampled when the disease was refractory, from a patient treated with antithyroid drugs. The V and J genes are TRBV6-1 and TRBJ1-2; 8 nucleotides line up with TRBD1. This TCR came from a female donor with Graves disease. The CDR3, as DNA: TGTGCCAGCAGTGGGAACCACGGACAGGGAGGCTATGGCTACACCTTC. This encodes CASSGNHGQGGYGYTF.